This T cell receptor (beta chain) was retrieved from a study of follicular helper T cells after annual influenza vaccination. General study points: Each annual vaccination recalled recurring oligoclonal ICOS+CD38+ cTfh clonotypes.

Adults were given seasonal inactivated influenza vaccine, and blood CD4 subsets were sorted before and after vaccination. The V gene lost 8 bases and the J gene lost 4 bases, with 10 bases spanning the gap. CDR3 length: 12 amino acids. From germline, CDR1 is LNHDA and CDR2 SQIVND (reference sequence). Regarding this clone: Its antigen is currently unknown.

Clones were read by immunoSEQ multiplex PCR, and TCRdb kept only the in-frame ones, dropping some. The sample holds about 11,000 clones, roughly 80% seen once. The source is an adult who received the influenza vaccine. J is TRBJ2-3 and V is TRBV19; a weak D match, TRBD1 (5 bases). Sequences were derived from CXCR5- memory CD4+ T cells sorted from blood, sampled 6 weeks after influenza vaccination. CDR3 protein: CASGARADTQYF. The CDR3 bases are TGTGCCAGTGGCGCCAGGGCAGATACGCAGTATTTT.